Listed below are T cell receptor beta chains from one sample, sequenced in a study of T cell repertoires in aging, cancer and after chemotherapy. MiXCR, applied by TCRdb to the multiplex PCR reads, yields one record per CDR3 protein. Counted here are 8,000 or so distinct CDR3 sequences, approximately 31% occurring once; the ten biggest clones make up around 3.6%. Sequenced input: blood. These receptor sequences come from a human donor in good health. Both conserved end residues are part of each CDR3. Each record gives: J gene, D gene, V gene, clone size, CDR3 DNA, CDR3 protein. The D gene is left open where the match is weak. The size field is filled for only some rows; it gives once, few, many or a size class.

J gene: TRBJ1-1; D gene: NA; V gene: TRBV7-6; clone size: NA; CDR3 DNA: TGTGCCAGCAGCTTAGTGCCCGGACCTGAAGCTTTCTTT; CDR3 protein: CASSLVPGPEAFF
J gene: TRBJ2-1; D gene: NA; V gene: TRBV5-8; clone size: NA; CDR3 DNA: TGTGCCAGCAGCTTCAATGAGCAGTTCTTC; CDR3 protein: CASSFNEQFF
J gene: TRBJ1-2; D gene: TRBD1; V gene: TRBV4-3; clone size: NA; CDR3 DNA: TGCGCCAGCAGCTTACAGGGGGCGAAGGGCTACACCTTC; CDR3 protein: CASSLQGAKGYTF
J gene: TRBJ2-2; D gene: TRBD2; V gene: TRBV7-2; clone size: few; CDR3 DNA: TGTGCCAGCAGCCCTGCGGGGAGGGAGAGCACCGGGGAGCTGTTTTTT; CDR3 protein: CASSPAGRESTGELFF
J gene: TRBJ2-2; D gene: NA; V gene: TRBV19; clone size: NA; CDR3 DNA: TGTGCCAGTAGTACCCTAGACGGGAACACCGGGGAGCTGTTTTTT; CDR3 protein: CASSTLDGNTGELFF
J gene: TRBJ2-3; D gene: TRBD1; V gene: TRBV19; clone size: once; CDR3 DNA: TGTGCCAGTAGTCCTCGAGAGACAGGGACCGCAGATACGCAGTATTTT; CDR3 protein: CASSPRETGTADTQYF
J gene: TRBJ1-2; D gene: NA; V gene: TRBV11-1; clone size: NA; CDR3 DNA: TGTGCCAGCAGCCAAGAAGAAGGGTATGGCTACACCTTC; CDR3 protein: CASSQEEGYGYTF
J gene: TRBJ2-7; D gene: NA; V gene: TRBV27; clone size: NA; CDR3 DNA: TGTGCCAGCAGTGAACAGTTTTTCTCCTACGAGCAGTACTTC; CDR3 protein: CASSEQFFSYEQYF
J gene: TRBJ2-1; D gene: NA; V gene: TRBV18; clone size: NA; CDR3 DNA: TGTGCCAGCTCACCAAATAGTTGGGATGAGCAGTTCTTC; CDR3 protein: CASSPNSWDEQFF
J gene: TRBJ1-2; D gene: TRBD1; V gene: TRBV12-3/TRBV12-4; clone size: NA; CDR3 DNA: TGTGCCAGCAGTTTGGGACAGATTGGCTACACCTTC; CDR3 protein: CASSLGQIGYTF